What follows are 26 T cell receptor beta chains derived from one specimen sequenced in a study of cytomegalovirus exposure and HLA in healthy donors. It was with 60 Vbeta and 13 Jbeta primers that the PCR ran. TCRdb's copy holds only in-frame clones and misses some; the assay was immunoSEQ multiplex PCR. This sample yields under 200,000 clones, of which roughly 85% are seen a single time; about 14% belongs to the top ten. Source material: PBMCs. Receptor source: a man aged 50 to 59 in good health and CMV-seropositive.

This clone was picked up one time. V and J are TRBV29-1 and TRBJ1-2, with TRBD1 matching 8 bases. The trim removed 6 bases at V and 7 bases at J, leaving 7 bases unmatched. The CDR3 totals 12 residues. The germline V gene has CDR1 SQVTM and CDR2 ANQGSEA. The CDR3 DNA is TGCAGCGTGCCGGACAGGGTAGGTGGCTACACCTTC. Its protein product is CSVPDRVGGYTF.

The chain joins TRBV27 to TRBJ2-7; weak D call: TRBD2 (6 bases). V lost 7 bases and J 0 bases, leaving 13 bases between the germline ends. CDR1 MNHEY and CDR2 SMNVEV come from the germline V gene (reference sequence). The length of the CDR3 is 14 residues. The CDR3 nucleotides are TGTGCCAGCATGAAGGGACTCCTCTCCTACGAGCAGTACTTC. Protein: CASMKGLLSYEQYF.

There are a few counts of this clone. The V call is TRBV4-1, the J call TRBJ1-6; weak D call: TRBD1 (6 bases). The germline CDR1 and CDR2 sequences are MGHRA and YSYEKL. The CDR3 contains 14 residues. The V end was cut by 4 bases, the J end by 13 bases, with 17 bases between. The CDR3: CASSPGTVRGPLHF. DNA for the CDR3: TGCGCCAGCAGCCCCGGGACCGTGAGGGGGCCCCTCCACTTT.

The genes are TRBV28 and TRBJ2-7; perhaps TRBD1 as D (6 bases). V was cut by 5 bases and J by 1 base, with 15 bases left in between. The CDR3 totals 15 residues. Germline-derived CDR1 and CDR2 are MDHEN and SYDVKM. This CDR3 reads CASSGRQEVSYEQYF. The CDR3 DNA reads TGTGCCAGCAGTGGCCGACAGGAGGTTTCCTACGAGCAGTACTTC.

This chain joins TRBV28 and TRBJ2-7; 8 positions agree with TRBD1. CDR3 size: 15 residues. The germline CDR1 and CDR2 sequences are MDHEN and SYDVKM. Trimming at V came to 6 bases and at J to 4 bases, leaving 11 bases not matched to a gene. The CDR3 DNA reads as TGTGCCAGCAGCCCTCAACCAGACAGGGGTTACGAGCAGTACTTC. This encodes CASSPQPDRGYEQYF.

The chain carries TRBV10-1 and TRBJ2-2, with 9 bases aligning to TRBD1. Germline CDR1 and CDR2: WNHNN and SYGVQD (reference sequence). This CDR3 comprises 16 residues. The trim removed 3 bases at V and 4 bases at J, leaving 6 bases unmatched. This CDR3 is CASSDLRDRATGELFF. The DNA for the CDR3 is TGCGCCAGCAGTGACCTCCGGGACAGGGCCACCGGGGAGCTGTTTTTT.

CDR3 loop: CASSLSGGETQYF. The CDR3 nucleotides read TGTGCCAGCAGCTTGTCAGGGGGAGAGACCCAGTACTTC. The chain combines TRBV7-9 with TRBJ2-5, with TRBD1 identical over 7 bases. CDR1 is SEHNR and CDR2 is FQNEAQ in the germline V gene (reference sequence). Trimming cost V 3 bases and J 4 bases; bases outside gene matches: 2. The CDR3 length is 13 residues.

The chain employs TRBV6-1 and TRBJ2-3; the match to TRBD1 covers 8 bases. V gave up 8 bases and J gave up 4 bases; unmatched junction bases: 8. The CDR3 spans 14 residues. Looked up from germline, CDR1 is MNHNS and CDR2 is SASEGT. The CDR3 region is CASGRTGSADTQYF. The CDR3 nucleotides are TGTGCCAGCGGGCGGACAGGGAGCGCAGATACGCAGTATTTT.

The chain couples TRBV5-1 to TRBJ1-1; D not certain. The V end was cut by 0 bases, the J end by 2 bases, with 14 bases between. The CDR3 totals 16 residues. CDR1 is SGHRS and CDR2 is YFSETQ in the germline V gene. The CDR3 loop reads CASSLAKGGINTEAFF. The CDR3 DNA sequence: TGCGCCAGCAGCTTGGCTAAGGGAGGGATAAACACTGAAGCTTTCTTT. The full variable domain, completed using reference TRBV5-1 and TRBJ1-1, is KAGVTQTPRYLIKTRGQQVTLSCSPISGHRSVSWYQQTPGQGLQFLFEYFSETQRNKGNFPGRFSGRQFSNSRSEMNVSTLELGDSALYLCASSLAKGGINTEAFFGQGTRLTVV.

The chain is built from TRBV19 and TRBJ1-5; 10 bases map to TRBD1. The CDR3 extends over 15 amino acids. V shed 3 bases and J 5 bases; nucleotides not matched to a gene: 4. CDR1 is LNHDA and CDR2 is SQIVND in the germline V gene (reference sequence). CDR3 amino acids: CASSIGTGEYQPQHF. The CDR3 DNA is TGTGCCAGTAGTATTGGGACAGGGGAGTATCAGCCCCAGCATTTT. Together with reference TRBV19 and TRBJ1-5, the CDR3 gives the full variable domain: DGGITQSPKYLFRKEGQNVTLSCEQNLNHDAMYWYRQDPGQGLRLIYYSQIVNDFQKGDIAEGYSVSREKKESFPLTVTSAQKNPTAFYLCASSIGTGEYQPQHFGDGTRLSIL.

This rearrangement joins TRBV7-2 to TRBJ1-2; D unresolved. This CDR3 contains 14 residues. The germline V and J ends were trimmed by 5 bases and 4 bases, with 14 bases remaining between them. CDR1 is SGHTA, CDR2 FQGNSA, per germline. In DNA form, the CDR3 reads TGTGCCAGCAGCACCGTGACTGACCGCTATGGCTACACCTTC. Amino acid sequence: CASSTVTDRYGYTF.

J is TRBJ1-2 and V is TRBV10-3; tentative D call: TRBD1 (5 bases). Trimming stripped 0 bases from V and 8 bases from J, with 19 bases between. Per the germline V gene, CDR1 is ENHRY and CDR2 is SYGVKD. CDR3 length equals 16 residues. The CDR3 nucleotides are TGTGCCATCAGTGAGTCTTTAGGGCAGGGAGGCGGAGGCTACACCTTC. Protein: CAISESLGQGGGGYTF.

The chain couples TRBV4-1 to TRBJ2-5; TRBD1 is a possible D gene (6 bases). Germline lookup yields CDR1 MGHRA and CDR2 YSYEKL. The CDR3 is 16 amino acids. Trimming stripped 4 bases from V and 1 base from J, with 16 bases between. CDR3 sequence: CASSPISGEGQETQYF. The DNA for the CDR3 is TGCGCCAGCAGCCCGATTTCAGGGGAAGGCCAAGAGACCCAGTACTTC.

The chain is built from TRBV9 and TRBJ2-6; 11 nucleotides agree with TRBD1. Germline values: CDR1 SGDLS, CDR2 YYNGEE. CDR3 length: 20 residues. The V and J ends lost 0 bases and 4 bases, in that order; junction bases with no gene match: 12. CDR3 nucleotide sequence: TGTGCCAGCAGCGTAGACGGACAGGGGGCGCTGGAACCAGGGGCCAACGTCCTGACTTTC. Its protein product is CASSVDGQGALEPGANVLTF. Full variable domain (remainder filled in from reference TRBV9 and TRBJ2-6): DSGVTQTPKHLITATGQRVTLRCSPRSGDLSVYWYQQSLDQGLQFLIQYYNGEERAKGNILERFSAQQFPDLHSELNLSSLELGDSALYFCASSVDGQGALEPGANVLTFGAGSRLTVL.

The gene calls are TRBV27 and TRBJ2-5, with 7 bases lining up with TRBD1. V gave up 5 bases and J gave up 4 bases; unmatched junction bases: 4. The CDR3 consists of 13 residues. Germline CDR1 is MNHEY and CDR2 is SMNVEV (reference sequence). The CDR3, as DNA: TGTGCCAGCAGTCTCCGGGACAGAGAGACCCAGTACTTC. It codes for CASSLRDRETQYF.

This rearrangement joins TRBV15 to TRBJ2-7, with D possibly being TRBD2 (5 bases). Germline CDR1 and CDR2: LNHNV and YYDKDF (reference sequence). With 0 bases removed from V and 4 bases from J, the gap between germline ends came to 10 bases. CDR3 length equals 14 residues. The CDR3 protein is CATSRDTGIYEQYF. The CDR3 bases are TGTGCCACCAGCAGAGATACCGGGATTTACGAGCAGTACTTC.

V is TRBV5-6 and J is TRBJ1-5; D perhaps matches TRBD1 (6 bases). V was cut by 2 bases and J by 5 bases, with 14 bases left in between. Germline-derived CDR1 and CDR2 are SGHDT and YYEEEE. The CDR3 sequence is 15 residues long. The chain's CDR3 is CASSFAGAHHQPQHF. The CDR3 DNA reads TGTGCCAGCAGCTTCGCAGGGGCGCATCATCAGCCCCAGCATTTT.

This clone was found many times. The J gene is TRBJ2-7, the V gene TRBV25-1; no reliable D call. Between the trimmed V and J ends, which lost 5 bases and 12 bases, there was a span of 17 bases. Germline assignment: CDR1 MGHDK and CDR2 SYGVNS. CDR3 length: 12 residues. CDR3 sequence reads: CASSTGSLRRYV. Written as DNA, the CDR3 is TGTGCCAGCAGTACCGGGTCCCTTCGGCGGTACGTC.

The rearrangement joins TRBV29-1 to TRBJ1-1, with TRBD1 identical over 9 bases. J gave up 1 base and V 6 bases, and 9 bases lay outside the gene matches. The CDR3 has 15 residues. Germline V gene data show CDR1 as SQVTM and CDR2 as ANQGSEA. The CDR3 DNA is TGCAGCGTCAAGGGACAGGGTGGGAAGAACACTGAAGCTTTCTTT. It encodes CSVKGQGGKNTEAFF.

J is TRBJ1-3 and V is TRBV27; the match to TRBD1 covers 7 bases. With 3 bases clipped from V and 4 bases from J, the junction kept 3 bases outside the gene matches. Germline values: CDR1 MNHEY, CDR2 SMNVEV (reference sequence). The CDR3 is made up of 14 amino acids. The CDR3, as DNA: TGTGCCAGCAGTTTTCAGGGGGGAGGAAACACCATATATTTT. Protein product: CASSFQGGGNTIYF.

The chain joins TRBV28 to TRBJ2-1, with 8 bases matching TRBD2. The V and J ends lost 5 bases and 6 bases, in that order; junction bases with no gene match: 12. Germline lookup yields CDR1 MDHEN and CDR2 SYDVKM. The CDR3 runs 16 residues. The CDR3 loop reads CASSTTGTRRVNEQFF. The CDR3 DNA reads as TGTGCCAGCAGTACCACCGGGACTAGAAGAGTCAATGAGCAGTTCTTC.

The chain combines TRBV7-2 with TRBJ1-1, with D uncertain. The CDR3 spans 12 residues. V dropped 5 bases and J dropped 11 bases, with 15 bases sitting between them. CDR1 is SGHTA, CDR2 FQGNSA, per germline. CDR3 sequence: CASSAERGRAFF. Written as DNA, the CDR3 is TGTGCCAGCAGCGCAGAAAGAGGTAGGGCTTTCTTT.

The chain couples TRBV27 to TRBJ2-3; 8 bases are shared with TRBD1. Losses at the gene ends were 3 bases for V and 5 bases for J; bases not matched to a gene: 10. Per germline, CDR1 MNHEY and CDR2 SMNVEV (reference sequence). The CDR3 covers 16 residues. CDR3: CASSFVAGGSRDTQYF. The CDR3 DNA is TGTGCCAGCAGTTTTGTGGCAGGGGGCTCGAGAGATACGCAGTATTTT.

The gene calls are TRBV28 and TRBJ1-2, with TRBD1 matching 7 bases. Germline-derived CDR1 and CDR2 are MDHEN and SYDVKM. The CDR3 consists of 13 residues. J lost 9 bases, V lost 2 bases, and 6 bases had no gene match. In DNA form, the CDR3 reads TGTGCCAGCAGTTTAGAGGGGGCGTGGAGCTACACCTTC. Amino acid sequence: CASSLEGAWSYTF.

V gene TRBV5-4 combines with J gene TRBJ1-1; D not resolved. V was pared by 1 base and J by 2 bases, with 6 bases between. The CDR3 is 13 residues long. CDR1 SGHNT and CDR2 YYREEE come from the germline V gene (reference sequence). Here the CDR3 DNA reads TGTGCCAGCAGCTTGACAGATAACACTGAAGCTTTCTTT. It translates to CASSLTDNTEAFF.

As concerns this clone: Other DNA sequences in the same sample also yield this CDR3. The CDR3 loop is CASSLGQDNSPLHF. CDR3 nucleotides: TGCGCCAGCAGCTTGGGACAGGACAATTCACCCCTCCACTTT. The genes are TRBV5-1 and TRBJ1-6; tentatively, D is TRBD1 (6 bases). This CDR3 has 14 amino acids. Germline-derived CDR1 and CDR2 are SGHRS and YFSETQ. Between the trimmed V and J ends, which lost 0 bases and 7 bases, there was a span of 8 bases.